These 23 T cell receptor beta chains were sequenced from one sample in a study of vaccination and CD4 T cells after COVID-19. Researchers used the Oncomine TCR Beta short-read assay to sequence DNA from cultured CD4+ T cells. TCRdb reprocessed the PCR reads via MiXCR and lists one record per CDR3 protein. The sample consists of about 14,000 distinct CDR3 sequences, 34% of them appearing once. Regarding treatment: approximately nine-day PBMC culture with coronavirus spike peptide pools or control peptides (ViraFEST assay). These receptors have no known antigen. Sequenced material: cultured CD4+ T cells from blood. The receptors stem from a human donor with COVID-19.

This rearrangement joins TRBV6-1 to TRBJ2-2, with 8 bases identical to TRBD1. The CDR3 runs 17 residues. Germline-derived CDR1 and CDR2 are MNHNS and SASEGT. J lost 3 bases, V lost 8 bases, and 14 bases had no gene match. In DNA, the CDR3 is TGTGCCAGCCGGCAGAGACCACAGGGGGTTGACACCGGGGAGCTGTTTTTT. Translated, it gives CASRQRPQGVDTGELFF.

The chain employs TRBV30 and TRBJ2-6; tentatively, D is TRBD1 (5 bases). The CDR3 consists of 14 residues. Trimming took 6 bases from V and 1 from J, leaving 10 bases between them. Germline values: CDR1 GTSNPN, CDR2 SVGIG (reference sequence). In DNA, the CDR3 is TGTGCCTGTACCAGGGAATCTGGGGCCAACGTCCTGACTTTC. Its translation is CACTRESGANVLTF.

The chain is built from TRBV11-3 and TRBJ1-1; D unresolved. Germline lookup yields CDR1 SGHNT and CDR2 YENEEA. V was trimmed by 5 bases and J by 3 bases, leaving 10 bases between them. This CDR3 spans 13 amino acids. CDR3 sequence reads: CASSGTAYTEAFF. The CDR3 DNA is TGTGCCAGCAGCGGAACAGCCTACACTGAAGCTTTCTTT.

The J gene is TRBJ1-3, the V gene TRBV6-1, with 7 bases that match TRBD1. Losses at the gene ends were 6 bases for V and 3 bases for J; bases not matched to a gene: 5. CDR3 length: 14 residues. The germline V gene has CDR1 MNHNS and CDR2 SASEGT. The CDR3 DNA sequence: TGTGCCAGCAGATCCGACAGGGTTGGAAACACCATATATTTT. This sequence encodes CASRSDRVGNTIYF.

This chain connects TRBV4-1 to TRBJ2-7; possibly TRBD1 or TRBD2 for D (6 bases each). Germline loops: CDR1 MGHRA, CDR2 YSYEKL. This CDR3 has 14 amino acids. The V end was cut by 0 bases, the J end by 3 bases, with 9 bases between. This chain's CDR3 is CASSQDRGRYEQYF. Written as DNA, the CDR3 is TGCGCCAGCAGCCAAGATCGGGGGCGCTACGAGCAGTACTTC.

The rearrangement joins TRBV6-4 to TRBJ2-1, with 7 bases that match TRBD2. The CDR3 runs to 14 residues. The V gene's germline CDR1 is MRHNA and CDR2 SNTAGT. V was pared by 6 bases and J by 4 bases, with 6 bases of the junction left unmatched. CDR3 residues: CASSAPAGYNEQFF. CDR3 coding DNA: TGTGCCAGCAGCGCCCCAGCGGGGTACAATGAGCAGTTCTTC.

The chain links TRBV7-9 to TRBJ2-3; TRBD2 aligns across 15 bases. The V gene end was trimmed by 8 bases and the J gene end by 6 bases; junction bases not matched to a gene: 6. Per the germline V gene, CDR1 is SEHNR and CDR2 is FQNEAQ (reference sequence). This CDR3 has 15 amino acids. CDR3 sequence reads: CASLGTSGGSDTQYF. The CDR3 bases are TGTGCCAGCCTAGGGACTAGCGGGGGGAGTGATACGCAGTATTTT.

V gene TRBV6-4 combines with J gene TRBJ2-1; TRBD1 is a possible D gene (5 bases). The germline V and J ends were trimmed by 4 bases and 8 bases, with 18 bases remaining between them. This CDR3 comprises 15 residues. The germline V gene has CDR1 MRHNA and CDR2 SNTAGT. Here the CDR3 reads CASSGTPGQGDEQFF. DNA of the CDR3: TGTGCCAGCAGTGGTACTCCGGGCCAGGGCGATGAGCAGTTCTTC.

The CDR3 loop reads CSAVGGSPLSGNTIYF. The CDR3 bases are TGCAGTGCTGTCGGAGGGTCACCCCTCTCTGGAAACACCATATATTTT. The chain uses TRBV20-1 and TRBJ1-3; no definite D call. Germline V CDR1 and CDR2: DFQATT, SNEGSKA (reference sequence). V lost 5 bases and J lost 0, with 17 bases in between. This CDR3 comprises 16 residues.

This chain connects TRBV10-1 to TRBJ1-1; D unresolved. Trimming pared 6 bases from V and 11 bases from J, leaving 22 bases between. In germline, CDR1 is WNHNN, CDR2 SYGVQD (reference sequence). CDR3 length: 14 residues. In nucleotides, the CDR3 is TGCGCCAGCAGACGGCTAGTAGGCAAACTGAGGGCTTTCTTT. Its translation: CASRRLVGKLRAFF.

V and J are TRBV5-1 and TRBJ2-1; D perhaps matches TRBD2 (5 bases). This CDR3 region has 12 residues. V was trimmed by 1 base and J by 7 bases, leaving 6 bases between them. Germline V gives CDR1 SGHRS, CDR2 YFSETQ. The CDR3 DNA sequence: TGCGCCAGCAGCTTGCCGGGGAATGAGCAGTTCTTC. Amino acid sequence: CASSLPGNEQFF. Using reference TRBV5-1 and TRBJ2-1 for the parts outside the CDR3, the full variable domain is KAGVTQTPRYLIKTRGQQVTLSCSPISGHRSVSWYQQTPGQGLQFLFEYFSETQRNKGNFPGRFSGRQFSNSRSEMNVSTLELGDSALYLCASSLPGNEQFFGPGTRLTVL.

The chain links TRBV20-1 to TRBJ2-5, with D possibly matching TRBD2 (7 bases). With 2 bases removed from V and 1 base from J, the gap between germline ends came to 14 bases. The CDR3 is 15 amino acids. CDR1 and CDR2 (germline): DFQATT, SNEGSKA (reference sequence). Here the CDR3 reads CSARKAGASQETQYF. The CDR3 bases are TGCAGTGCTAGAAAGGCGGGGGCCTCCCAAGAGACCCAGTACTTC.

This CDR3 reads CASSSLHVSAGTSYEQYF. The CDR3 nucleotides read TGTGCCAGCAGCTCCCTCCACGTTTCAGCGGGGACCTCCTACGAGCAGTACTTC. This chain uses TRBV7-9 with TRBJ2-7; 7 nucleotides agree with TRBD2. Germline CDR1 reads SEHNR; CDR2 reads FQNEAQ (reference sequence). The ends lost 4 bases at V and 0 bases at J; junction bases unmatched: 15. The CDR3 consists of 18 residues.

The V gene is TRBV15, the J gene TRBJ2-2; D assignment may be TRBD1 or TRBD2 (5 bases each). Trimming removed 1 base at V and 4 bases at J, with 10 bases between. This CDR3 spans 15 amino acids. The V gene's germline CDR1 is LNHNV and CDR2 YYDKDF (reference sequence). CDR3 amino acids: CATSRGGSGTGELFF. The CDR3 region has the DNA TGTGCCACCAGCAGAGGGGGGTCGGGCACCGGGGAGCTGTTTTTT.

In DNA, the CDR3 is TGCGCCAGCAGCTTGATTCCGGGGGGGCCAACCGGGGAGCTGTTTTTT. This translates into CASSLIPGGPTGELFF. The chain recombines TRBV5-1 with TRBJ2-2; 8 bases map to TRBD2. CDR1 and CDR2 (germline): SGHRS, YFSETQ. The CDR3 sequence is 16 residues long. V gave up 1 base and J gave up 5 bases; unmatched junction bases: 7.

The V call is TRBV6-5, the J call TRBJ1-2; D call uncertain. This CDR3 spans 17 amino acids. The V end was cut by 4 bases, the J end by 8 bases, with 26 bases between. Germline assignment: CDR1 MNHEY and CDR2 SVGAGI. CDR3 sequence reads: CASSFSRDTILERGYTF. CDR3 DNA: TGTGCCAGCAGTTTTTCCCGGGATACAATACTTGAGAGAGGCTACACCTTC.

The chain recombines TRBV20-1 with TRBJ2-2, with D unclear. The V end was cut by 3 bases, the J end by 9 bases, with 8 bases between. Per the germline V gene, CDR1 is DFQATT and CDR2 is SNEGSKA (reference sequence). The CDR3 is made up of 11 amino acids. The CDR3 here is CSARVRRELFF. Written as DNA, the CDR3 is TGCAGTGCTAGGGTACGCCGGGAGCTGTTTTTT.

The chain is built from TRBV2 and TRBJ1-5, with 8 bases that match TRBD1. CDR3 size: 15 residues. V lost 6 bases and J lost 1; bases outside the gene matches: 5. CDR1 and CDR2 (germline): SNHLY, FYNNEI. Here the CDR3 DNA reads TGTGCCAGCAGATCGGACAGGGCGAGCAATCAGCCCCAGCATTTT. As protein: CASRSDRASNQPQHF.

The CDR3 loop is CASSQTGAGYRETQYF. Here the CDR3 DNA reads TGTGCCAGCAGCCAAACAGGGGCGGGCTACCGGGAGACCCAGTACTTC. V usage is TRBV5-4 and J usage is TRBJ2-5; 7 bases are a match to TRBD1. In germline, CDR1 is SGHNT, CDR2 YYREEE (reference sequence). This CDR3 has 16 amino acids. J gave up 5 bases and V 4 bases, and 14 bases lay outside the gene matches.

This clonotype has more than one count but fewer than ten. The chain couples TRBV19 to TRBJ2-4; no clear D. Germline loops: CDR1 LNHDA, CDR2 SQIVND (reference sequence). The CDR3 has 14 amino acids. Between the trimmed V and J ends, which lost 5 bases and 7 bases, there was a span of 15 bases. The CDR3 DNA sequence: TGTGCCAGTAGTTCCAGGCGGTCAATGAACATTCAGTACTTC. This translates into CASSSRRSMNIQYF. The whole variable domain, filled in from reference TRBV19 and TRBJ2-4, reads DGGITQSPKYLFRKEGQNVTLSCEQNLNHDAMYWYRQDPGQGLRLIYYSQIVNDFQKGDIAEGYSVSREKKESFPLTVTSAQKNPTAFYLCASSSRRSMNIQYFGAGTRLSVL.

This clonotype came up once. The CDR3 ends on some other residue instead of the conserved phenylalanine or tryptophan, so this is likely a read error. The genes are TRBV6-5 and TRBJ1-1; no reliable D call. The CDR3 contains 15 residues. Germline CDR1 reads MNHEY; CDR2 reads SVGAGI. V shed 0 bases and J shed 3 bases, with 11 bases lying between them. For the CDR3, the DNA is TGTGCCAGCAGTTACTCGGGAACGGCCGACACTGAAGCTTTCTTA. Protein sequence: CASSYSGTADTEAFL.

This sequence joins TRBV19 and TRBJ1-2; TRBD1 might be the D (6 bases). Germline V gene data show CDR1 as LNHDA and CDR2 as SQIVND (reference sequence). The CDR3 has 13 amino acids. Trimming took off 6 bases at V and 4 bases at J, with 12 bases between the two ends. CDR3 residues: CASSTQDSYGYTF. CDR3 coding DNA: TGTGCCAGTAGCACCCAGGACAGCTATGGCTACACCTTC. The full variable domain, rest sourced from reference TRBV19 and TRBJ1-2, is DGGITQSPKYLFRKEGQNVTLSCEQNLNHDAMYWYRQDPGQGLRLIYYSQIVNDFQKGDIAEGYSVSREKKESFPLTVTSAQKNPTAFYLCASSTQDSYGYTFGSGTRLTVV.

This chain uses TRBV11-2 with TRBJ1-2, with 7 nucleotides matching TRBD1. Per germline, CDR1 SGHAT and CDR2 FQNNGV. The J segment lost 6 bases and the V segment lost 8 bases, leaving 15 bases of the junction unmatched. This CDR3 is built from 15 residues. CDR3 loop: CASASSRGGWDGYTF. Written as DNA, the CDR3 is TGTGCCAGCGCATCTTCCAGGGGGGGCTGGGATGGCTACACCTTC. The whole variable domain, filled in from reference TRBV11-2 and TRBJ1-2, reads EAGVAQSPRYKIIEKRQSVAFWCNPISGHATLYWYQQILGQGPKLLIQFQNNGVVDDSQLPKDRFSAERLKGVDSTLKIQPAKLEDSAVYLCASASSRGGWDGYTFGSGTRLTVV.